This T cell receptor beta chain was recovered during a study of blood T cell repertoires in COVID-19. Study overall: The United States, Italy and Spain were the sources of the acute and convalescent COVID-19 samples.

Sequencing was performed with immunoSEQ multiplex PCR; in TCRdb, only in-frame clones are kept and a portion is missing. The table lists 200,000 to 250,000 clones, around 88% of them singletons. The germline V gene has CDR1 MRHNA and CDR2 SNTAGT. V was cut by 3 bases and J by 0 bases, with 8 bases left in between. The CDR3 totals 14 residues. Sequencing was done on a sample of peripheral blood. The chain carries TRBV6-4 and TRBJ1-1, with a weak D call TRBD1 (5 bases). The source is a man younger than 30 with active or convalescent COVID-19. CDR3 coding DNA: TGTGCCAGCAGTGAGTCAGGGCTGAACACTGAAGCTTTCTTT. Residues: CASSESGLNTEAFF.